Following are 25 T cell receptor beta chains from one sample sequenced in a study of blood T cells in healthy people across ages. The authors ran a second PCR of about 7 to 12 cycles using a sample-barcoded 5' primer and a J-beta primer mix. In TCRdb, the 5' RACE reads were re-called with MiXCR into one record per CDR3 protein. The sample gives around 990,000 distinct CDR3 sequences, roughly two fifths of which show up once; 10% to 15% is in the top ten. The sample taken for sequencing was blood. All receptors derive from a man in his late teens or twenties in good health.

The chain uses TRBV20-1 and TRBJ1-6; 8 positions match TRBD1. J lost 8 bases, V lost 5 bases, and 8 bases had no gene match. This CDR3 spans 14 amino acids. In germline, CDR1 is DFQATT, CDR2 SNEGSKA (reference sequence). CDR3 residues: CSAPEGQGHSPLHF. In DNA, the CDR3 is TGCAGTGCTCCCGAAGGACAGGGACATTCACCCCTCCACTTT.

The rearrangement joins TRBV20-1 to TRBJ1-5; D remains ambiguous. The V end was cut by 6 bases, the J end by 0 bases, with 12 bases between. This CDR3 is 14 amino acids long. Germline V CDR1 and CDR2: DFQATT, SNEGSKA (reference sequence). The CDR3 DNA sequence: TGCAGTGCCCCGCACCCCAATAGCAATCAGCCCCAGCATTTT. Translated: CSAPHPNSNQPQHF.

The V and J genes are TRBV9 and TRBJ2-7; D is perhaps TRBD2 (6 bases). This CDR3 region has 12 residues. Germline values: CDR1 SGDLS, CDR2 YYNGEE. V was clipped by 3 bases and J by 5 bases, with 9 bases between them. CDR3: CASSEGTHEQYF. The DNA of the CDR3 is TGTGCCAGCAGCGAGGGGACTCACGAGCAGTACTTC. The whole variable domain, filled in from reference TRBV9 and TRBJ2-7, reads DSGVTQTPKHLITATGQRVTLRCSPRSGDLSVYWYQQSLDQGLQFLIQYYNGEERAKGNILERFSAQQFPDLHSELNLSSLELGDSALYFCASSEGTHEQYFGPGTRLTVT.

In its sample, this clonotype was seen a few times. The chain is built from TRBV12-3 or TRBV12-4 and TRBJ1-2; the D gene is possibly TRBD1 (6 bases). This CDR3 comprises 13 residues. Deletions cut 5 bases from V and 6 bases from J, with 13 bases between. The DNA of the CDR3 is TGTGCCAGCAGTAATGGGGGGGCGGATGGCTACACCTTC. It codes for CASSNGGADGYTF.

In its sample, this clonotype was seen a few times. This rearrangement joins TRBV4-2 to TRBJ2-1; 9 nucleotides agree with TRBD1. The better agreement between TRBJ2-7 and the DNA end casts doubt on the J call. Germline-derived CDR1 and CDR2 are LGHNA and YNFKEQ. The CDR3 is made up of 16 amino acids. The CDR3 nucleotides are TGTGCCAGCAGCCAACAGGGACAGGGTACCTACAATGAGCAGTACTTC. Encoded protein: CASSQQGQGTYNEQYF.

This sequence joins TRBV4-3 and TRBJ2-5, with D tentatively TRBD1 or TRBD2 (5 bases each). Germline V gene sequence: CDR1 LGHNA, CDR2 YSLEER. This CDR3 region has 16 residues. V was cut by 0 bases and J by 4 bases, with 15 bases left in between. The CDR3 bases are TGCGCCAGCAGCCAAGATCGGGACGCCCCCGGAGAGACCCAGTACTTC. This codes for CASSQDRDAPGETQYF.

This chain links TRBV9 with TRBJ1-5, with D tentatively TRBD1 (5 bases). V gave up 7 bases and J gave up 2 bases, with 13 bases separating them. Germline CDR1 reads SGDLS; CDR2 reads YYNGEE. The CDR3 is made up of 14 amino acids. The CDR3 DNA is TGTGCCAGCGGCTCAGGGAGGGGCAATCAGCCCCAGCATTTT. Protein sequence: CASGSGRGNQPQHF.

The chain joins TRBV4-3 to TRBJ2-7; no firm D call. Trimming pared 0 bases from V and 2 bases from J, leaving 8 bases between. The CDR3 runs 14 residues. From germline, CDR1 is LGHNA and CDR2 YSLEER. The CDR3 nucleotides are TGCGCCAGCAGCCAAGATATCCTCCCCTACGAGCAGTACTTC. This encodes CASSQDILPYEQYF.

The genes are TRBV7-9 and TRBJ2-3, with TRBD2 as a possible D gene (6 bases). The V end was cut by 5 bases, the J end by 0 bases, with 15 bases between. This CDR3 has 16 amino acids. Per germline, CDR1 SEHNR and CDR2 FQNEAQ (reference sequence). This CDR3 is CASSPPRRESTDTQYF. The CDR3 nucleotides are TGTGCCAGCAGCCCCCCTAGGCGGGAAAGCACAGATACGCAGTATTTT.

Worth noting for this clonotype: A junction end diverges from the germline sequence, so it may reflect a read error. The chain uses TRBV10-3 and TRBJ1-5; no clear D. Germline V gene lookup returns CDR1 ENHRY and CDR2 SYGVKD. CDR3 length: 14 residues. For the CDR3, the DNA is TGTGCCATCAGTGAGAGATCCAACAATCAGCTCCAGCATTTT. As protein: CAISERSNNQLQHF.

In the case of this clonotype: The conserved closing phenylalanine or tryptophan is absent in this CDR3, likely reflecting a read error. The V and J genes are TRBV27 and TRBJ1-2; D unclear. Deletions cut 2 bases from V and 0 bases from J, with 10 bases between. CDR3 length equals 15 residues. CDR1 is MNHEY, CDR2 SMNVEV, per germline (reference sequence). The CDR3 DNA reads TGTGCCAGCAGTTTAGGAAAGAATGCTAACTATGGCTACACCCTC. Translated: CASSLGKNANYGYTL.

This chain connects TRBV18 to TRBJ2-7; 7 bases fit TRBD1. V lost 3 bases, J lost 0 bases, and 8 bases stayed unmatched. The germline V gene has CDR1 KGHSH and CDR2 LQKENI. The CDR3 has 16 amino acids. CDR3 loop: CASSPETGTSSYEQYF. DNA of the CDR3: TGTGCCAGCTCACCCGAGACAGGGACGAGCTCCTACGAGCAGTACTTC. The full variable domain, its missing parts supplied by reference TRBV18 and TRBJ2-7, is NAGVMQNPRHLVRRRGQEARLRCSPMKGHSHVYWYRQLPEEGLKFMVYLQKENIIDESGMPKERFSAEFPKEGPSILRIQQVVRGDSAAYFCASSPETGTSSYEQYFGPGTRLTVT.

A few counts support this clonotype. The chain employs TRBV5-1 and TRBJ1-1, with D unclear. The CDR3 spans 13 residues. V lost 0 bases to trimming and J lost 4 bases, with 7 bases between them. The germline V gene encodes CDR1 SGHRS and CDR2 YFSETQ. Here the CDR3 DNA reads TGCGCCAGCAGCTTGGGAGGGATCACTGAAGCTTTCTTT. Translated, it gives CASSLGGITEAFF.

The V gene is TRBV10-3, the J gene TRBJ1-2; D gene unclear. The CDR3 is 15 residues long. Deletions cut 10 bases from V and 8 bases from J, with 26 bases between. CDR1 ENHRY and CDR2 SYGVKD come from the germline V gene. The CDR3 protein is CATGHNGEGGRGYTF. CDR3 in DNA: TGTGCCACCGGCCATAACGGCGAGGGAGGAAGAGGCTACACCTTC.

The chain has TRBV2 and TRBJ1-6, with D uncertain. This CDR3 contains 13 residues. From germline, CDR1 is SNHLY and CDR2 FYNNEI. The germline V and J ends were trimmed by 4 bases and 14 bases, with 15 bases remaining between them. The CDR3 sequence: CASSGPEVVTLHF. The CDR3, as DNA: TGTGCCAGCAGTGGGCCAGAGGTCGTGACCCTCCACTTT.

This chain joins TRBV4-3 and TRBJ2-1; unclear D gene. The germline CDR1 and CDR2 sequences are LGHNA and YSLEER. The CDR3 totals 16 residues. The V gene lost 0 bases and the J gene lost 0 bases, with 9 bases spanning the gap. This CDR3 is CASSQEAYSSYNEQFF. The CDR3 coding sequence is TGCGCCAGCAGCCAAGAAGCCTACAGCTCCTACAATGAGCAGTTCTTC.

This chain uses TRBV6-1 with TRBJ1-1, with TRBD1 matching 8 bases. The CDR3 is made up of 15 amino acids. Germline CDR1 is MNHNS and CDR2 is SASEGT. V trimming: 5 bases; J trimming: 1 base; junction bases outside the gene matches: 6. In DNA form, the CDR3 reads TGTGCCAGCAGTCGGACAGGGTACTCGAACACTGAAGCTTTCTTT. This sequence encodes CASSRTGYSNTEAFF.

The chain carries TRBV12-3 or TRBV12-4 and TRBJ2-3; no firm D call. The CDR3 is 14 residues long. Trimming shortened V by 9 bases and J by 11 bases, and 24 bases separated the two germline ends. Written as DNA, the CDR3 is TGTGCCAGTGAGGCCTCCGTGTATCCAGATGTGCAGTATTTT. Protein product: CASEASVYPDVQYF.

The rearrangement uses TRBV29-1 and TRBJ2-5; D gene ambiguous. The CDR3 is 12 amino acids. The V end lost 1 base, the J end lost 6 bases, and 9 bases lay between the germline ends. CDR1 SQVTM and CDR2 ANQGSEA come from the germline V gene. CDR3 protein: CSVEGRMKTQYF. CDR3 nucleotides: TGCAGCGTTGAAGGCAGGATGAAGACCCAGTACTTC.

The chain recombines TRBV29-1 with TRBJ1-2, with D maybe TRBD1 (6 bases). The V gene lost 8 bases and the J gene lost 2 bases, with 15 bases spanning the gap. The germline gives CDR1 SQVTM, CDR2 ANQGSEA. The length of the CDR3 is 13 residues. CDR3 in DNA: TGCAGCACGCCTCTTGGACAGAACTATGGCTACACCTTC. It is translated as CSTPLGQNYGYTF. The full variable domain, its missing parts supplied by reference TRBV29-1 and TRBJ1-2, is SAVISQKPSRDICQRGTSLTIQCQVDSQVTMMFWYRQQPGQSLTLIATANQGSEATYESGFVIDKFPISRPNLTFSTLTVSNMSPEDSSIYLCSTPLGQNYGYTFGSGTRLTVV.

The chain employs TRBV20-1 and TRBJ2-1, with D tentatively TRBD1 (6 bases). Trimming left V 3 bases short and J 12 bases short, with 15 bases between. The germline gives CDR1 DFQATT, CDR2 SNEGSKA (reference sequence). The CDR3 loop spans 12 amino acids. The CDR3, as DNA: TGCAGTGCTAGCAGGACAGCTTCTGGGCAGTTCTTC. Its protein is CSASRTASGQFF.

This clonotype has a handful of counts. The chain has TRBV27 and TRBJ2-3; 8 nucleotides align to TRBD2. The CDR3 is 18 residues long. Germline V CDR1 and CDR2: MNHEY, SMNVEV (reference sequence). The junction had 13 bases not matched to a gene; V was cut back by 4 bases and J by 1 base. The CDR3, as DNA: TGTGCCAGCAGTTCCGAGTACTCCGCGGGGGGAGGCACAGATACGCAGTATTTT. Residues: CASSSEYSAGGGTDTQYF.

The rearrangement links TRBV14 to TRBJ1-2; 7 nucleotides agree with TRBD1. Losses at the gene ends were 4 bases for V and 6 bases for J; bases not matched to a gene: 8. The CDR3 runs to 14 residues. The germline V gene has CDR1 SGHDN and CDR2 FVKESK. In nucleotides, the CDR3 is TGTGCCAGCAGCCGCCAGACAGGGAACCATGGCTACACCTTC. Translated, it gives CASSRQTGNHGYTF. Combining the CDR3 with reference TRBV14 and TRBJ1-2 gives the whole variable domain EAGVTQFPSHSVIEKGQTVTLRCDPISGHDNLYWYRRVMGKEIKFLLHFVKESKQDESGMPNNRFLAERTGGTYSTLKVQPAELEDSGVYFCASSRQTGNHGYTFGSGTRLTVV.

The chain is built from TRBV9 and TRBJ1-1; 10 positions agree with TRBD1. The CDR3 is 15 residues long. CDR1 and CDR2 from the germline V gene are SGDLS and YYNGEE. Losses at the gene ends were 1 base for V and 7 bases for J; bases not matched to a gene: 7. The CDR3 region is CASSVSGTGVYEAFF. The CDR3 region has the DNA TGTGCCAGCAGCGTATCCGGGACAGGGGTGTATGAAGCTTTCTTT.

CDR3 residues: CASRAFRGATNTQYF. CDR3 nucleotide sequence: TGTGCCAGCAGGGCCTTCAGGGGGGCCACCAATACGCAGTATTTT. The V call is TRBV6-5, the J call TRBJ2-3; D is possibly TRBD1 (7 bases). Germline loops: CDR1 MNHEY, CDR2 SVGAGI. V shed 6 bases and J shed 7 bases, with 20 bases lying between them. The CDR3 is made up of 15 amino acids.